These 15 T cell receptor beta chains originate from one sample sequenced in a study of T-cell reconstitution after alpha-beta-depleted transplantation in children. TCRbeta library preparation incorporated unique molecular identifiers. TCRdb independently ran MiXCR on the PCR reads; one entry per CDR3 protein. The sample lists about 290,000 distinct CDR3 sequences, roughly a tenth seen once, with 7.5% in the top ten. The sample here was PBMCs, taken before TCRalphabeta/CD19-depleted stem cell transplant. These receptors were collected from a boy younger than two with acute myeloid leukemia, due to receive a stem cell transplant.

In this sample, this clonotype turned up many times. The rearrangement joins TRBV20-1 to TRBJ2-5; TRBD1 matches 8 bases. The junction had 4 bases not matched to a gene; V was cut back by 3 bases and J by 1 base. Germline CDR1 is DFQATT and CDR2 is SNEGSKA (reference sequence). The CDR3 has 14 amino acids. The CDR3 DNA is TGCAGTGCTAGTAATGGACAGGGCCAAGAGACCCAGTACTTC. This gives the protein CSASNGQGQETQYF.

This clonotype was counted a few times. The rearrangement links TRBV28 to TRBJ2-3; D is unresolved. The V and J ends lost 2 bases and 2 bases respectively, with 11 bases between them. The CDR3 is 15 amino acids. Germline assignment: CDR1 MDHEN and CDR2 SYDVKM. This CDR3 reads CASSLPHGPTDTQYF. The CDR3 coding sequence is TGTGCCAGCAGTTTACCCCATGGTCCCACAGATACGCAGTATTTT.

Remarks on this clonotype: The junction departs from germline at one end; a sequencing error may be responsible. V and J are TRBV7-7 and TRBJ2-2; possibly TRBD2 for D (5 bases). The CDR3 is 15 residues long. Germline CDR1 is SSHAT and CDR2 is FNYEAQ (reference sequence). CDR3 nucleotides: TGTGCTAGCAGCCCCTGGACTTTCTCCACCGGGGAGCTGTTTTTT. Amino acid sequence: CASSPWTFSTGELFF.

This clonotype was observed at least ten times. The CDR3 region has the DNA TGTGCCAGCAGTGAACACCCGGTCGTCGATGAGCAGTTCTTC. Translated: CASSEHPVVDEQFF. This chain joins TRBV2 and TRBJ2-1; D gene ambiguous. V shed 2 bases and J shed 8 bases, with 13 bases lying between them. The CDR3 runs 14 residues. Germline assignment: CDR1 SNHLY and CDR2 FYNNEI. Using reference TRBV2 and TRBJ2-1 for the parts outside the CDR3, the full variable domain is EPEVTQTPSHQVTQMGQEVILRCVPISNHLYFYWYRQILGQKVEFLVSFYNNEISEKSEIFDDQFSVERPDGSNFTLKIRSTKLEDSAMYFCASSEHPVVDEQFFGPGTRLTVL.

This clonotype has ten or more counts. The gene calls are TRBV25-1 and TRBJ2-2; possibly TRBD2 for D (6 bases). The V end lost 3 bases, the J end lost 2 bases, and 13 bases lay between the germline ends. Germline values: CDR1 MGHDK, CDR2 SYGVNS. CDR3 size: 16 residues. The CDR3 DNA is TGTGCCAGCAGTGATCCGGTGGAGGGTAACACCGGGGAGCTGTTTTTT. This sequence encodes CASSDPVEGNTGELFF.

This clonotype was counted ten times or more. This rearrangement joins TRBV5-5 to TRBJ2-5, with D unresolved. Per the germline V gene, CDR1 is SGHKS and CDR2 is YYEKEE (reference sequence). The CDR3 totals 14 residues. With 3 bases removed from V and 5 bases from J, the gap between germline ends came to 14 bases. CDR3 sequence (DNA): TGTGCCAGCAGCTCCTCGGACCCTTTGGAGACCCAGTACTTC. Translating it yields CASSSSDPLETQYF.

V is TRBV4-3 and J is TRBJ2-1; TRBD2 aligns across 12 bases. The germline CDR1 and CDR2 sequences are LGHNA and YSLEER. The CDR3 is 17 amino acids. After removal of 1 base from V and 4 bases from J, the junction contained 5 bases not matched to a gene. The CDR3: CASSQGLAGVKYNEQFF. For the CDR3, the DNA is TGCGCCAGCAGCCAAGGACTAGCGGGAGTTAAGTACAATGAGCAGTTCTTC.

The chain combines TRBV7-9 with TRBJ1-1; 8 bases agree with TRBD1. Trimming at V came to 5 bases and at J to 3 bases, leaving 8 bases not matched to a gene. This CDR3 is built from 15 residues. The germline V gene encodes CDR1 SEHNR and CDR2 FQNEAQ (reference sequence). This CDR3 is CASSPPTGADTEAFF. In DNA form, the CDR3 reads TGTGCCAGCAGCCCTCCGACAGGGGCCGACACTGAAGCTTTCTTT.

This clonotype has ten or more counts. The chain couples TRBV29-1 to TRBJ1-3, with 12 bases that match TRBD1. Trimming at V came to 7 bases and at J to 2 bases, leaving 6 bases not matched to a gene. Germline V gene data show CDR1 as SQVTM and CDR2 as ANQGSEA. This CDR3 region has 15 residues. CDR3 amino acids: CSARDRGRAGNTIYF. The CDR3 coding sequence is TGCAGCGCCCGGGACAGGGGGCGAGCTGGAAACACCATATATTTT.

The V call is TRBV11-2, the J call TRBJ2-2; D possibly corresponds to TRBD2 (6 bases). Trimming removed 5 bases at V and 7 bases at J, with 17 bases between. Germline V gene data show CDR1 as SGHAT and CDR2 as FQNNGV. The CDR3 extends over 15 amino acids. The CDR3 sequence: CASSTHGKEGGELFF. CDR3 DNA: TGTGCCAGCAGCACTCATGGCAAGGAGGGCGGGGAGCTGTTTTTT.

In its sample, this clonotype was seen many times. The rearrangement joins TRBV7-9 to TRBJ1-1, with unresolved D. V lost 10 bases and J 7 bases, leaving 19 bases between the germline ends. The germline CDR1 and CDR2 sequences are SEHNR and FQNEAQ (reference sequence). The CDR3 covers 13 residues. This chain's CDR3 is CATLNMDYYEAFF. As DNA, the CDR3 is TGTGCCACCTTAAACATGGACTACTATGAAGCTTTCTTT. The full variable domain, its missing parts supplied by reference TRBV7-9 and TRBJ1-1, is DTGVSQNPRHKITKRGQNVTFRCDPISEHNRLYWYRQTLGQGPEFLTYFQNEAQLEKSRLLSDRFSAERPKGSFSTLEIQRTEQGDSAMYLCATLNMDYYEAFFGQGTRLTVV.

The rearrangement uses TRBV4-2 and TRBJ2-3, with 8 bases fitting TRBD1. V was clipped by 4 bases and J by 4 bases; unmatched bases: 7. Germline-derived CDR1 and CDR2 are LGHNA and YNFKEQ. The length of the CDR3 is 15 residues. The CDR3 protein is CASSPWTGSPDTQYF. CDR3 nucleotide sequence: TGTGCCAGCAGCCCCTGGACAGGGAGCCCAGATACGCAGTATTTT.

V is TRBV11-2 and J is TRBJ2-1, with 9 positions matching TRBD2. This CDR3 is 14 amino acids long. V gave up 7 bases and J gave up 6 bases; unmatched junction bases: 7. Germline CDR1 SGHAT, CDR2 FQNNGV. The CDR3, as DNA: TGTGCCAGCACGGAGACTAGCGGCGTCAATGAGCAGTTCTTC. Protein sequence: CASTETSGVNEQFF.

The chain couples TRBV12-5 to TRBJ2-1; 12 positions agree with TRBD1. J gave up 7 bases and V 5 bases, and 6 bases lay outside the gene matches. The V gene's germline CDR1 is LGHNT and CDR2 FRNRAP. This CDR3 has 15 residues. The CDR3 DNA follows: TGTGCTAGTGGTCACGGGACAGGGGGCTGGAATGAGCAGTTCTTC. Its translation is CASGHGTGGWNEQFF. Full variable domain (rest looked up from reference TRBV12-5 and TRBJ2-1): DARVTQTPRHKVTEMGQEVTMRCQPILGHNTVFWYRQTMMQGLELLAYFRNRAPLDDSGMPKDRFSAEMPDATLATLKIQPSEPRDSAVYFCASGHGTGGWNEQFFGPGTRLTVL.

This clonotype occurred many times. This sequence joins TRBV15 and TRBJ2-6; perhaps TRBD1 as D (5 bases). The germline gives CDR1 LNHNV, CDR2 YYDKDF (reference sequence). V gave up 1 base and J gave up 4 bases, with 11 bases separating them. There are 16 residues in the CDR3. The CDR3 nucleotides read TGTGCCACCAGCAGAGTTAGGGGAACCGGGGCCAACGTCCTGACTTTC. Its protein product is CATSRVRGTGANVLTF. The whole variable domain, filled in from reference TRBV15 and TRBJ2-6, reads DAMVIQNPRYQVTQFGKPVTLSCSQTLNHNVMYWYQQKSSQAPKLLFHYYDKDFNNEADTPDNFQSRRPNTSFCFLDIRSPGLGDTAMYLCATSRVRGTGANVLTFGAGSRLTVL.